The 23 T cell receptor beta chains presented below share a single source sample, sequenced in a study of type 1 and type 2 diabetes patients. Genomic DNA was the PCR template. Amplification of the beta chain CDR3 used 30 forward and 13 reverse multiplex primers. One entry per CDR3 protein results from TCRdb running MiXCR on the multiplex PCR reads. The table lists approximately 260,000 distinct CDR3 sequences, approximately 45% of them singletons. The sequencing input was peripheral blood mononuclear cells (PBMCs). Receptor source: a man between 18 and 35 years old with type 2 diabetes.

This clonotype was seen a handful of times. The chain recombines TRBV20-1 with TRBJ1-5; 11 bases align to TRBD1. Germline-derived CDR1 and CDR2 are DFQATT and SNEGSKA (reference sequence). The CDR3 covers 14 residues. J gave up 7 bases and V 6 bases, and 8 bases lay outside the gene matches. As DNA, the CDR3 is TGCAGTGCATCGGACAGGGGGCCGAAACAGCCCCAGCATTTT. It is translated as CSASDRGPKQPQHF.

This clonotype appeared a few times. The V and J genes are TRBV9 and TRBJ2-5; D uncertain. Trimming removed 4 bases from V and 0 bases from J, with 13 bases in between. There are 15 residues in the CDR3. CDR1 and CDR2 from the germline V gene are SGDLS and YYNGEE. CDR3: CASSLGGTYQETQYF. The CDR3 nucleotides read TGTGCCAGCAGCCTGGGCGGAACCTACCAAGAGACCCAGTACTTC.

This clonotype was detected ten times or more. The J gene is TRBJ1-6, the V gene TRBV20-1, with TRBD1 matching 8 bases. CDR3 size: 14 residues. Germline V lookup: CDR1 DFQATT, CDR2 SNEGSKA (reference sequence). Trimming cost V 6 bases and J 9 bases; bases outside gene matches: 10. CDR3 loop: CSARNTGGTSPLHF. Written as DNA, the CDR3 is TGCAGTGCACGGAATACAGGGGGAACTTCACCCCTCCACTTT.

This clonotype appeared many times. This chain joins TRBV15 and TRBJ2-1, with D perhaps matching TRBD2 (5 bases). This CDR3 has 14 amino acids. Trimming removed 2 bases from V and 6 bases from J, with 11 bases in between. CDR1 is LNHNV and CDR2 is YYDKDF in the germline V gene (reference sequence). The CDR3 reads CATSRPPSLNEQFF. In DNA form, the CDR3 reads TGTGCCACCAGCAGACCACCTAGCCTCAATGAGCAGTTCTTC.

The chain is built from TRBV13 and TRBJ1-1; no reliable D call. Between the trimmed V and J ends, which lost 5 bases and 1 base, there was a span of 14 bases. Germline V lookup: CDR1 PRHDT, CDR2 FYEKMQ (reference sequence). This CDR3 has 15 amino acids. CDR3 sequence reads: CASSPRRRGNTEAFF. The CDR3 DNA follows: TGTGCCAGCAGCCCCCGGAGGCGGGGGAACACTGAAGCTTTCTTT.

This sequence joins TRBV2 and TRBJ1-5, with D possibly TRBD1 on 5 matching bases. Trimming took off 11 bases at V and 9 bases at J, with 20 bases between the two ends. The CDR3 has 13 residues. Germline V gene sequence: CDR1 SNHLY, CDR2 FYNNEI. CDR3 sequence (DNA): TGTGCCGGAGCGGCGGCCGGGGGGACGCCCCAGCATTTT. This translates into CAGAAAGGTPQHF.

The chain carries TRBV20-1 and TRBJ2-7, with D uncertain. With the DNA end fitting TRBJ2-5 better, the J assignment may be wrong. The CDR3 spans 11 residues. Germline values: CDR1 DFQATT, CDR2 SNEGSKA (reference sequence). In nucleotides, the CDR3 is TGCAGTGCCCCGGGCCTCGAGACCCAGTACTTC. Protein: CSAPGLETQYF.

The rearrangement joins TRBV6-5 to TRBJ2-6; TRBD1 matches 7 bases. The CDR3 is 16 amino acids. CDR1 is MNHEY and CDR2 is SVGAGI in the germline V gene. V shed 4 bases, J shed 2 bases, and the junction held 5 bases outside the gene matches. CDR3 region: CASSSHDRAGANVLTF. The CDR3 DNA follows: TGTGCCAGCAGTTCCCACGACAGGGCTGGGGCCAACGTCCTGACTTTC.

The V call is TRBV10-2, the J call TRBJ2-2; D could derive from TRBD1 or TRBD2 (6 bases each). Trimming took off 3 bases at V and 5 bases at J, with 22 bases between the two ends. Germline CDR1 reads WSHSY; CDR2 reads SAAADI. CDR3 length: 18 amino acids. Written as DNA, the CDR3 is TGCGCCAGCAGTGATTGGGGGCGGGGCAGGGCAGGGACCGGGGAGCTGTTTTTT. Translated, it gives CASSDWGRGRAGTGELFF.

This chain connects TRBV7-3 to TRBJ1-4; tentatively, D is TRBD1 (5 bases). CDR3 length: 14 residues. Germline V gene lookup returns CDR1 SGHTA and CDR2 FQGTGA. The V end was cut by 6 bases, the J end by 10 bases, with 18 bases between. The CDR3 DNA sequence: TGTGCCAGCAGACCAACAGGTCCGCCGGGAAAACTGTTTTTT. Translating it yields CASRPTGPPGKLFF. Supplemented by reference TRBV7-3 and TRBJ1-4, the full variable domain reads GAGVSQTPSNKVTEKGKYVELRCDPISGHTALYWYRQSLGQGPEFLIYFQGTGAADDSGLPNDRFFAVRPEGSVSTLKIQRTERGDSAVYLCASRPTGPPGKLFFGSGTQLSVL.

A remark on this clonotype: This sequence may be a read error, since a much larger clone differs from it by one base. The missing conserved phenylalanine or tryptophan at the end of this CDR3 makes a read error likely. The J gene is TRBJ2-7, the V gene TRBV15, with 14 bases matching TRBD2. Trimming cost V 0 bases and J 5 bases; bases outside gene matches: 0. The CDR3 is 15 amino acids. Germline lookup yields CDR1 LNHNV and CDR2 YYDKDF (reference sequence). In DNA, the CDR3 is TGTGCCACCAGCAGAGAGGGACTAGCGGGAGACGAGCAGTACCTC. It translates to CATSREGLAGDEQYL.

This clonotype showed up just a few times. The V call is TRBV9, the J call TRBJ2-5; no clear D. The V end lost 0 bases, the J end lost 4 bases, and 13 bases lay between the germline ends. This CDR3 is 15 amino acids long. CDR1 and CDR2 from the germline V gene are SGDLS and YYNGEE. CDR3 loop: CASSVGSAGRETQYF. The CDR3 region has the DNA TGTGCCAGCAGCGTAGGGTCGGCCGGGCGAGAGACCCAGTACTTC.

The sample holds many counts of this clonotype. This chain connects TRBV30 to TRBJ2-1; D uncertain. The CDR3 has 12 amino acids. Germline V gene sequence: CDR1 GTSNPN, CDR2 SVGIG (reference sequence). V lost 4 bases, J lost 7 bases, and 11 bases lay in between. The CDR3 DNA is TGTGCCTGGACCCGGAGTGTAAATGAGCAGTTCTTC. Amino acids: CAWTRSVNEQFF.

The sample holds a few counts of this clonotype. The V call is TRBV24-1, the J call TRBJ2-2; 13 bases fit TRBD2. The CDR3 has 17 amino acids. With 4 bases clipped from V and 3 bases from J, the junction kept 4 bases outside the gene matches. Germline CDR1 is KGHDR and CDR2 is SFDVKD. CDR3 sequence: CATSEPGLAGDTGELFF. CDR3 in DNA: TGTGCCACCAGTGAACCAGGACTAGCGGGAGACACCGGGGAGCTGTTTTTT.

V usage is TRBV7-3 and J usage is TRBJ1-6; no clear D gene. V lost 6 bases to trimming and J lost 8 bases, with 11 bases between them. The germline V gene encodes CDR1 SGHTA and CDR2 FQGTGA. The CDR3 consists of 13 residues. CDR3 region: CASSPPRDSPLHF. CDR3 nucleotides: TGTGCCAGCAGTCCTCCGAGGGATTCACCCCTCCACTTT.

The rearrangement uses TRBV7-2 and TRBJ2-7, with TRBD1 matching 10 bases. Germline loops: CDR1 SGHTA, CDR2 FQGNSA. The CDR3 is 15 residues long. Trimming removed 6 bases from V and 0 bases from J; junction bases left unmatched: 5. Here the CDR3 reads CASSSRTGGSYEQYF. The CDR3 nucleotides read TGTGCCAGCAGTTCTCGGACAGGGGGCTCCTACGAGCAGTACTTC. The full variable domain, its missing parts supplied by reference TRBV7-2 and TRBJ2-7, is GAGVSQSPSNKVTEKGKDVELRCDPISGHTALYWYRQSLGQGLEFLIYFQGNSAPDKSGLPSDRFSAERTGGSVSTLTIQRTQQEDSAVYLCASSSRTGGSYEQYFGPGTRLTVT.

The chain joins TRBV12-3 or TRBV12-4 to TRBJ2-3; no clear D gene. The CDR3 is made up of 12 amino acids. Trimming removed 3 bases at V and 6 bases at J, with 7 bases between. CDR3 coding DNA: TGTGCCAGCAGTTTCCCGCTTGATACGCAGTATTTT. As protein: CASSFPLDTQYF.

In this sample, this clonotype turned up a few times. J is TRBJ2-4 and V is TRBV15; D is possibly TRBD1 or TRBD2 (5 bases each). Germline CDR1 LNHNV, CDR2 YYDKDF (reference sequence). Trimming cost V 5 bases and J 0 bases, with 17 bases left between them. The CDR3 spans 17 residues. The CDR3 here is CATSWDPPGSAKNIQYF. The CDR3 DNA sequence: TGTGCCACCAGCTGGGACCCCCCGGGCTCAGCCAAAAACATTCAGTACTTC.

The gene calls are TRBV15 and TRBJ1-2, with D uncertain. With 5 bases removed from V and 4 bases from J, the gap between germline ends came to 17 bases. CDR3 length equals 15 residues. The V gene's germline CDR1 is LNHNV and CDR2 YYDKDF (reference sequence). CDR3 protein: CATSSREGAGYGYTF. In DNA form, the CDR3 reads TGTGCCACCAGCTCCCGCGAGGGAGCGGGCTATGGCTACACCTTC. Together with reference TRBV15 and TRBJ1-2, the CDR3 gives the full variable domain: DAMVIQNPRYQVTQFGKPVTLSCSQTLNHNVMYWYQQKSSQAPKLLFHYYDKDFNNEADTPDNFQSRRPNTSFCFLDIRSPGLGDTAMYLCATSSREGAGYGYTFGSGTRLTVV.

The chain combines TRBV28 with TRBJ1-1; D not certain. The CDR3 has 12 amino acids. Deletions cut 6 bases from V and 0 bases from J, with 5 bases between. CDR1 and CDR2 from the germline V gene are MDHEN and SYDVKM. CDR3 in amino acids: CASRYMNTEAFF. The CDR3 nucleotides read TGTGCCAGCAGATATATGAACACTGAAGCTTTCTTT.

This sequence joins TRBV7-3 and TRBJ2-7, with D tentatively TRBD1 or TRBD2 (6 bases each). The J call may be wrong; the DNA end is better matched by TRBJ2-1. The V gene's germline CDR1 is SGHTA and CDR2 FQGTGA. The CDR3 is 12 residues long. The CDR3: CASSITGRIQFF. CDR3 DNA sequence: TGTGCCAGTAGTATCACAGGGAGGATTCAGTTCTTC.

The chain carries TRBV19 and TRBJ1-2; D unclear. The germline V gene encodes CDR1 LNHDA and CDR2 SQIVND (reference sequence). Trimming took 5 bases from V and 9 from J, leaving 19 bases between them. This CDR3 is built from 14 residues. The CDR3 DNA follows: TGTGCCAGTAGTCCAAACAGCCGCCGGGAGAGCTACACCTTC. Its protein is CASSPNSRRESYTF. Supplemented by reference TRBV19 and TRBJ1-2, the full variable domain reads DGGITQSPKYLFRKEGQNVTLSCEQNLNHDAMYWYRQDPGQGLRLIYYSQIVNDFQKGDIAEGYSVSREKKESFPLTVTSAQKNPTAFYLCASSPNSRRESYTFGSGTRLTVV.

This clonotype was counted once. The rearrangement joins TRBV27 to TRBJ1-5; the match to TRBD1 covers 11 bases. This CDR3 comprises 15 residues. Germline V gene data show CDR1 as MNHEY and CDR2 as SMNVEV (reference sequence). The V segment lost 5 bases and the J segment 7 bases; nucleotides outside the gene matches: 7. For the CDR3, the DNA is TGTGCCAGCAGTCGGACAGGGGGCCGCGGGCAGCCCCAGCATTTT. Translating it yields CASSRTGGRGQPQHF.